Below, 27 T cell receptor beta chains from the same sample are listed, as sequenced in a study of T-cell reconstitution after alpha-beta-depleted transplantation in children. The library targeted TCRbeta and was prepared with unique molecular identifiers. TCRdb recomputed calls from the PCR reads with MiXCR, one row per CDR3 protein. The data contain some 300,000 distinct CDR3 sequences, around a tenth of them seen just once; the ten biggest clones take up around 7.5%. Material: PBMCs, obtained before TCRalphabeta/CD19-depleted stem cell transplant. The receptor set was obtained from a boy under two years old with acute myeloid leukemia, due to receive a stem cell transplant.

Ten or more counts support this clonotype. The J gene is TRBJ2-7, the V gene TRBV29-1, with D possibly TRBD1 on 5 matching bases. The CDR3 has 13 residues. The V end was cut by 6 bases, the J end by 0 bases, with 12 bases between. Germline loops: CDR1 SQVTM, CDR2 ANQGSEA. The DNA for the CDR3 is TGCAGCGTGGTGACAGTTAGCTCCTACGAGCAGTACTTC. Translating it yields CSVVTVSSYEQYF.

The CDR3 is CASRDQGAGYGYTF. In DNA, the CDR3 is TGTGCCAGCAGAGACCAGGGGGCTGGCTATGGCTACACCTTC. The genes are TRBV28 and TRBJ1-2; 8 positions agree with TRBD1. The CDR3 loop spans 14 amino acids. The V segment lost 6 bases and the J segment 4 bases; nucleotides outside the gene matches: 7. The germline gives CDR1 MDHEN, CDR2 SYDVKM.

This clonotype was seen ten or more times. The J gene is TRBJ2-5, the V gene TRBV7-8; D call uncertain. CDR1 and CDR2 from the germline V gene are SGHVS and FQNEAQ. The CDR3 loop spans 13 amino acids. V was clipped by 4 bases and J by 2 bases, with 8 bases between them. DNA for the CDR3: TGTGCCAGCAGCTCCCTCGCACAAGAGACCCAGTACTTC. It codes for CASSSLAQETQYF.

This clonotype came up a few times. The rearrangement uses TRBV7-9 and TRBJ1-1; 9 nucleotides match TRBD1. J lost 2 bases, V lost 2 bases, and 3 bases had no gene match. The CDR3 sequence is 15 residues long. Germline CDR1 SEHNR, CDR2 FQNEAQ (reference sequence). The CDR3 DNA follows: TGTGCCAGCAGCTTAAGGGACAGGGCCAACACTGAAGCTTTCTTT. It translates to CASSLRDRANTEAFF.

The chain links TRBV4-3 to TRBJ2-5; a weak D match, TRBD2 (5 bases). The CDR3 loop spans 14 amino acids. The germline CDR1 and CDR2 sequences are LGHNA and YSLEER. V was trimmed by 3 bases and J by 5 bases, leaving 13 bases between them. Written as DNA, the CDR3 is TGCGCCAGCAGCCATCGGGAATCGAGCGAGACCCAGTACTTC. The encoded protein is CASSHRESSETQYF.

The gene calls are TRBV7-3 and TRBJ2-1, with D maybe TRBD2 (6 bases). This CDR3 is built from 13 residues. V was pared by 2 bases and J by 9 bases, with 11 bases between. CDR1 and CDR2 (germline): SGHTA, FQGTGA. The CDR3 protein is CASSLAGGSEQFF. The DNA of the CDR3 is TGTGCCAGCAGCTTAGCTGGAGGGAGTGAGCAGTTCTTC.

This clonotype was detected only a few times. The CDR3 bases are TGTGCCAGCAGCAAGCAGGGATCCTCTGGGGCCAACGTCCTGACTTTC. This translates into CASSKQGSSGANVLTF. J is TRBJ2-6 and V is TRBV9; maybe TRBD1 (5 bases). The CDR3 is made up of 16 amino acids. Deletions cut 4 bases from V and 0 bases from J, with 11 bases between. Germline loops: CDR1 SGDLS, CDR2 YYNGEE.

This clonotype has ten or more counts. This chain joins TRBV7-2 and TRBJ2-7, with TRBD2 identical over 14 bases. The germline CDR1 and CDR2 sequences are SGHTA and FQGNSA. J was trimmed by 2 bases and V by 5 bases; bases with no gene match: 11. This CDR3 has 18 amino acids. The CDR3 nucleotides are TGTGCCAGCAGCCCCGGGACTAGCGGGAGAGGGAGGACCTACGAGCAGTACTTC. Its protein is CASSPGTSGRGRTYEQYF.

This sequence joins TRBV12-5 and TRBJ1-2; D remains unclear. The V gene's germline CDR1 is LGHNT and CDR2 FRNRAP. Trimming took off 5 bases at V and 8 bases at J, with 15 bases between the two ends. There are 13 residues in the CDR3. The CDR3 coding sequence is TGTGCTAGTGGTCGTTCTGAATGGGAAGGCTACACCTTC. Its translation is CASGRSEWEGYTF.

This chain joins TRBV7-3 and TRBJ2-5; TRBD2 matches at 8 bases. CDR3 length equals 14 residues. V lost 3 bases, J lost 7 bases, and 7 bases stayed unmatched. Germline V gives CDR1 SGHTA, CDR2 FQGTGA. CDR3 DNA: TGTGCCAGCAGCTTCCTGGGACTAGAAGGGACCCAGTACTTC. Residues: CASSFLGLEGTQYF.

This clonotype came up many times. This chain joins TRBV5-1 and TRBJ2-3; 9 bases align to TRBD1. The CDR3 runs 15 residues. Trimming removed 4 bases from V and 5 bases from J; junction bases left unmatched: 8. The germline CDR1 and CDR2 sequences are SGHRS and YFSETQ. The CDR3 protein is CASSRQGVKGDTQYF. In DNA, the CDR3 is TGCGCCAGCAGCAGACAGGGGGTAAAAGGAGATACGCAGTATTTT.

This clonotype was seen ten or more times. V gene TRBV2 combines with J gene TRBJ2-3; D might be TRBD1 or TRBD2, each matching 6 bases. CDR3 length: 14 residues. Trimming shortened V by 5 bases and J by 4 bases, and 13 bases separated the two germline ends. CDR1 and CDR2 from the germline V gene are SNHLY and FYNNEI. The CDR3 DNA follows: TGTGCCAGCAGTCGACTAGGGGGTGCAGATACGCAGTATTTT. This gives the protein CASSRLGGADTQYF.

Turning to this clonotype: A read error may be the cause here, since a much bigger clone is one base away. J is TRBJ2-7 and V is TRBV27, with unresolved D. The germline gives CDR1 MNHEY, CDR2 SMNVEV (reference sequence). The CDR3 spans 12 residues. CDR3 sequence reads: CASSTNTYELYF. CDR3 DNA: TGTGCCAGCAGTACGAATACCTACGAGCTGTACTTC.

This clonotype was counted ten times or more. The J gene is TRBJ2-1, the V gene TRBV7-3, with TRBD1 matching over 7 bases. CDR1 SGHTA and CDR2 FQGTGA come from the germline V gene. The CDR3 runs to 14 residues. The trim removed 3 bases at V and 7 bases at J, leaving 6 bases unmatched. Here the CDR3 reads CASSLNRGPNEQFF. CDR3 in DNA: TGTGCCAGCAGCTTGAACAGGGGCCCTAATGAGCAGTTCTTC.

Ten or more counts support this clonotype. The chain has TRBV4-2 and TRBJ2-7; no firm D call. The V end was cut by 5 bases, the J end by 0 bases, with 14 bases between. CDR3 length: 15 residues. Germline V gives CDR1 LGHNA, CDR2 YNFKEQ. Here the CDR3 reads CASSSRSLSSYEQYF. Here the CDR3 DNA reads TGTGCCAGCAGCTCCCGGAGCTTATCCTCCTACGAGCAGTACTTC.

Concerning this clonotype: A clone one base away is much larger, so this may be a read error. J is TRBJ2-1 and V is TRBV7-6; D may be TRBD2 (6 bases). Germline V gene data show CDR1 as SGHVS and CDR2 as FNYEAQ. The CDR3 is 19 residues long. Deletions cut 5 bases from V and 3 bases from J, with 26 bases between. For the CDR3, the DNA is TGTGCCAGCAGCCCTTCGGAGGGTATCCTCCTAATCGGCTACAATGAGCAGTTCTTC. The encoded protein is CASSPSEGILLIGYNEQFF.

The V and J genes are TRBV12-3 or TRBV12-4 and TRBJ1-6; no definite D call. The length of the CDR3 is 16 residues. The germline V and J ends were trimmed by 0 bases and 7 bases, with 13 bases remaining between them. CDR3 coding DNA: TGTGCCAGCAGTTTAGCGCTGGCCCCCTTGAATTCACCCCTCCACTTT. It is translated as CASSLALAPLNSPLHF.

In its sample, this clonotype was seen many times. V and J are TRBV5-1 and TRBJ2-3, with a tentative D call TRBD2 (7 bases). The CDR3 consists of 18 residues. Germline CDR1 is SGHRS and CDR2 is YFSETQ. Trimming took off 2 bases at V and 2 bases at J, with 21 bases between the two ends. CDR3 sequence: CASSFQGGGLPPTDTQYF. CDR3 DNA: TGCGCCAGCAGCTTCCAGGGAGGGGGACTACCCCCCACAGATACGCAGTATTTT.

Ten or more counts support this clonotype. The chain has TRBV20-1 and TRBJ2-3, with 10 bases that match TRBD2. The CDR3 is 13 amino acids. V dropped 5 bases and J dropped 7; count of bases not matched to a gene: 6. Germline V gene lookup returns CDR1 DFQATT and CDR2 SNEGSKA (reference sequence). CDR3 in DNA: TGCAGTGCTGGACGGACTAGCGGTTATACGCAGTATTTT. This sequence encodes CSAGRTSGYTQYF.

This chain connects TRBV9 to TRBJ2-5; D may be TRBD1 or TRBD2 (6 bases each). Germline V gene sequence: CDR1 SGDLS, CDR2 YYNGEE. Trimming took off 3 bases at V and 1 base at J, with 7 bases between the two ends. The CDR3 sequence is 13 residues long. This CDR3 is CASSEGGQETQYF. The CDR3 DNA follows: TGTGCCAGCAGCGAGGGGGGCCAAGAGACCCAGTACTTC.

This clonotype showed up many times. This sequence joins TRBV12-3 or TRBV12-4 and TRBJ1-5; a possible D gene is TRBD1 (6 bases). Trimming pared 4 bases from V and 0 bases from J, leaving 10 bases between. CDR3 length equals 15 residues. As DNA, the CDR3 is TGTGCCAGCAGTTACGACAGGAATAGCAATCAGCCCCAGCATTTT. This encodes CASSYDRNSNQPQHF.

This clonotype was seen a few times. The chain uses TRBV18 and TRBJ2-1, with 8 bases identical to TRBD2. The CDR3 length is 15 residues. V shed 2 bases, J shed 12 bases, and the junction held 12 bases outside the gene matches. Germline V CDR1 and CDR2: KGHSH, LQKENI. This CDR3 is CASSPTSESGRVQFF. The CDR3, as DNA: TGTGCCAGCTCACCAACCAGTGAATCCGGGAGGGTGCAGTTCTTC.

This clonotype was picked up a small number of times. V gene TRBV18 combines with J gene TRBJ2-5; 7 nucleotides agree with TRBD2. The CDR3 runs to 14 residues. V was pared by 4 bases and J by 4 bases, with 6 bases of the junction left unmatched. Germline lookup yields CDR1 KGHSH and CDR2 LQKENI. The CDR3 is CASSLQTSTETQYF. CDR3 in DNA: TGTGCCAGCTCACTCCAGACTAGCACAGAGACCCAGTACTTC.

About this clonotype: With a much larger clone just one base away, this may be a read error. This chain joins TRBV29-1 and TRBJ2-7; either TRBD1 or TRBD2 may supply D (6 bases each). The CDR3 is made up of 15 amino acids. Germline loops: CDR1 SQVTM, CDR2 ANQGSEA. V was cut by 6 bases and J by 2 bases, with 20 bases left in between. The CDR3, as DNA: TGCAGCGTGGTCTCGGGGGCGAGAGGGACCTACGAGCAGTACTTC. Translating gives CSVVSGARGTYEQYF.

This clonotype was recorded many times. The chain recombines TRBV5-1 with TRBJ2-6; 7 nucleotides match TRBD1. The CDR3 has 16 amino acids. The germline gives CDR1 SGHRS, CDR2 YFSETQ. V lost 5 bases to trimming and J lost 0 bases; unmatched junction nucleotides: 5. CDR3 DNA: TGCGCCAGCAGGAGACAGGGAAGCTCTGGGGCCAACGTCCTGACTTTC. This sequence encodes CASRRQGSSGANVLTF.

Details on this clonotype: Germline is not matched at one junction end, which may reflect a read error. The chain is built from TRBV2 and TRBJ2-2; D gene uncertain. The CDR3 totals 14 residues. Germline CDR1 SNHLY, CDR2 FYNNEI. CDR3 amino acids: CGSSRAANTGELFF. The CDR3 DNA sequence: TGTGGCAGCAGTAGGGCCGCGAACACCGGGGAGCTGTTTTTT.

The CDR3 is CASSKDSQTSTDTQYF. The CDR3 DNA is TGTGCCAGTAGTAAAGACAGCCAAACTAGCACAGATACGCAGTATTTT. V is TRBV19 and J is TRBJ2-3; perhaps TRBD1 as D (5 bases). Germline V CDR1 and CDR2: LNHDA, SQIVND (reference sequence). The CDR3 covers 16 residues. Trimming removed 4 bases at V and 0 bases at J, with 14 bases between.